This section outlines one T cell receptor (beta chain) sequence together with its context. These data are taken from a study of T cells in Graves' hyperthyroidism and ophthalmopathy. It was approximately 9.7 ml of fresh peripheral blood that supplied the PBMCs. V shed 1 base and J shed 6 bases, with 9 bases lying between them. Germline CDR1 and CDR2: MNHNS and SASEGT. The CDR3 runs to 13 residues. RNA transcripts were the template for amplifying TCR beta CDR3 regions. Carried out on the TCR CDR3, a first-round RT-PCR used the HTBI primer set. In TCRdb, the multiplex PCR reads were re-called with MiXCR into one record per CDR3 protein. The sample carries about 350,000 distinct CDR3 sequences, around 18% recorded once.

The chain links TRBV6-1 to TRBJ2-5, with D unresolved. Sequenced sample: blood. The origin of this receptor is a woman between 35 and 50 years old with Graves' ophthalmopathy. DNA for the CDR3: TGTGCCAGCAGTGAAGTAACCTCCCAGACCCAGTACTTC. As protein: CASSEVTSQTQYF.